This T cell receptor beta chain was recorded in a study of T-cell memory formation after mild COVID-19. Study-level results: Largely, contracting CD4+ clones fell within CM and EM, and contracting CD8+ clones within EMRA.

This clonotype was detected a few times. Its antigen remains unidentified. V dropped 5 bases and J dropped 4; count of bases not matched to a gene: 4. The CDR3 consists of 13 residues. CDR1 and CDR2 from the germline V gene are MNHNS and SASEGT. Researchers used 5'RACE with constant-segment primers to make TCR alpha and TCR beta cDNA libraries that carry sample barcodes and UMIs. TCRdb re-called the 5' RACE reads with MiXCR, one entry per CDR3 protein. The sample has about 200,000 distinct CDR3 sequences, 16% seen once. The sequence was obtained from an adult woman who had mild COVID-19 (a few samples of this study predate the infection). Cell type and time point are not known. The chain combines TRBV6-1 with TRBJ1-2, with TRBD1 matching 7 bases. The sample was PBMCs or a T cell subset sorted from them (not recorded which). CDR3 sequence (DNA): TGTGCCAGCAGTTCCCGGGACAGCTATGGCTACACCTTC. Its protein product is CASSSRDSYGYTF.